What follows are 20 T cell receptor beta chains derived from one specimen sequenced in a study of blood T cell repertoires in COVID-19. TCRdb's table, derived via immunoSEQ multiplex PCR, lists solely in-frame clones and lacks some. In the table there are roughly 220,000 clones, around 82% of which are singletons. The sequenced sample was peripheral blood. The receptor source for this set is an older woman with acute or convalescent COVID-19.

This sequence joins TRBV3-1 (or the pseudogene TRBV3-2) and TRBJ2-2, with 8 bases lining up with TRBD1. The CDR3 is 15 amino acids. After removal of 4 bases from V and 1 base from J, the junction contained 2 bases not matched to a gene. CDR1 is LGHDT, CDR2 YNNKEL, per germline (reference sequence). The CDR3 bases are TGTGCCAGCAGCCTCGGGACAGGGAACACCGGGGAGCTGTTTTTT. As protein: CASSLGTGNTGELFF.

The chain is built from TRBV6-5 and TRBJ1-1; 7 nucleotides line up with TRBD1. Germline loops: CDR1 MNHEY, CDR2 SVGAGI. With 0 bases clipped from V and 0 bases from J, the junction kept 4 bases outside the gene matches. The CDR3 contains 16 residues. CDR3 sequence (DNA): TGTGCCAGCAGTTACTCATCCGGGACAGTGAACACTGAAGCTTTCTTT. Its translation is CASSYSSGTVNTEAFF.

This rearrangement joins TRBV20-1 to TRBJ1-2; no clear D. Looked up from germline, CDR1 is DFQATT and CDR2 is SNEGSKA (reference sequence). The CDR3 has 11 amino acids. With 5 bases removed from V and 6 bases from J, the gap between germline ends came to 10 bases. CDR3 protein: CSAGLEDGYTF. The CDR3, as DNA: TGCAGTGCTGGCCTTGAGGATGGCTACACCTTC.

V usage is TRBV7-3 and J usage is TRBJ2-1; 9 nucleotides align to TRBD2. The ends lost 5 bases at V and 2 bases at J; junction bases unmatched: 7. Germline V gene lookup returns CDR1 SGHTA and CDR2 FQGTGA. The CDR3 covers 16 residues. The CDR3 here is CASSPLAGTPYNEQFF. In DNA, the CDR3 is TGTGCCAGCAGCCCGCTAGCGGGGACACCCTACAATGAGCAGTTCTTC. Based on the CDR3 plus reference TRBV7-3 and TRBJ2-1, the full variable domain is GAGVSQTPSNKVTEKGKYVELRCDPISGHTALYWYRQSLGQGPEFLIYFQGTGAADDSGLPNDRFFAVRPEGSVSTLKIQRTERGDSAVYLCASSPLAGTPYNEQFFGPGTRLTVL.

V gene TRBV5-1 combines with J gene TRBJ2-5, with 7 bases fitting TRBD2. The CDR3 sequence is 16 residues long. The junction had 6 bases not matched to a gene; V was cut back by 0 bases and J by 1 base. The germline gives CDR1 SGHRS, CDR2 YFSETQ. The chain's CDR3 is CASSLGASGAQETQYF. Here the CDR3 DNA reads TGCGCCAGCAGCTTGGGTGCTAGCGGAGCCCAAGAGACCCAGTACTTC.

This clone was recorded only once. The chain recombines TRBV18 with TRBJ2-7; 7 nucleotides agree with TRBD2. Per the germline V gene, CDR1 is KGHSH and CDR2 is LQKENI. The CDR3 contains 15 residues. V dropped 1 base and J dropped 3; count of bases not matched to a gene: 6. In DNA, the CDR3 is TGTGCCAGCTCACCACGAGGCGGGAGTGGCTACGAGCAGTACTTC. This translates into CASSPRGGSGYEQYF.

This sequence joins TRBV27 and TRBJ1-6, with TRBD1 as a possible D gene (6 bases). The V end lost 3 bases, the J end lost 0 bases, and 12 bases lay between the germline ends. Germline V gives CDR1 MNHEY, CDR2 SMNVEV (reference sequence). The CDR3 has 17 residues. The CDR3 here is CASSFLGGSSYNSPLHF. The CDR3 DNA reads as TGTGCCAGCAGTTTCCTAGGGGGAAGCTCCTATAATTCACCCCTCCACTTT.

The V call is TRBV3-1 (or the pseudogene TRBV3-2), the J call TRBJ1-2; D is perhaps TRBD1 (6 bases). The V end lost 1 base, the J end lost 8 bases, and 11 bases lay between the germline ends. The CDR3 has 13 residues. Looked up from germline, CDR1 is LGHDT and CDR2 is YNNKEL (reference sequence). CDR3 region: CASSQGTVLGYTF. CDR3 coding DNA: TGTGCCAGCAGCCAAGGGACAGTTTTAGGCTACACCTTC.

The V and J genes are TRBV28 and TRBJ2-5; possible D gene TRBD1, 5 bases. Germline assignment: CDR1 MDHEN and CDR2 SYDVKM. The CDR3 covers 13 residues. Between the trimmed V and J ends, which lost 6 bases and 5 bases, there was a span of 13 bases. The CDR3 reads CASRSPGYETQYF. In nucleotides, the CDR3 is TGTGCCAGCAGATCCCCAGGGTATGAGACCCAGTACTTC.

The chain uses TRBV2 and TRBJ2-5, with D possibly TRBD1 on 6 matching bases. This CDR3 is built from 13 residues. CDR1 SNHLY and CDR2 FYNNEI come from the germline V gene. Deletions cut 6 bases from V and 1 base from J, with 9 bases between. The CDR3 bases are TGTGCCAGCAGGAAGGACAGCCAAGAGACCCAGTACTTC. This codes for CASRKDSQETQYF. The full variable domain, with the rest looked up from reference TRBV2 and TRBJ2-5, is EPEVTQTPSHQVTQMGQEVILRCVPISNHLYFYWYRQILGQKVEFLVSFYNNEISEKSEIFDDQFSVERPDGSNFTLKIRSTKLEDSAMYFCASRKDSQETQYFGPGTRLLVL.

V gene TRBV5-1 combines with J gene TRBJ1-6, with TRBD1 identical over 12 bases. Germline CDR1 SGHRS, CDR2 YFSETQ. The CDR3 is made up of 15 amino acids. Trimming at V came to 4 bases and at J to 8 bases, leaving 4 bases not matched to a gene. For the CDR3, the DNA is TGCGCCAGCAGCCCTGGGACAGGGGGCCATTCACCCCTCCACTTT. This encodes CASSPGTGGHSPLHF.

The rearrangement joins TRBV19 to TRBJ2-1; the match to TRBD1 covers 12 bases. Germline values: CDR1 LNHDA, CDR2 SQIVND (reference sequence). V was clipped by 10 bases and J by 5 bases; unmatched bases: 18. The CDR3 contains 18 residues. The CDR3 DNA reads TGTGCCACCGCGGCCGGGACAGGGGGCTTATTGGGGAACAATGAGCAGTTCTTC. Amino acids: CATAAGTGGLLGNNEQFF.

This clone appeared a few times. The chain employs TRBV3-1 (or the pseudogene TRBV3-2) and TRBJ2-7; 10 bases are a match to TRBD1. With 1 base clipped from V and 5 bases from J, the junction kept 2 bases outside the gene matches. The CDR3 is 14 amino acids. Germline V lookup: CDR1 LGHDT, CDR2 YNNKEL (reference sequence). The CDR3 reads CASSQGTGGHEQYF. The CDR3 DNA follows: TGTGCCAGCAGCCAAGGGACAGGGGGTCACGAGCAGTACTTC.

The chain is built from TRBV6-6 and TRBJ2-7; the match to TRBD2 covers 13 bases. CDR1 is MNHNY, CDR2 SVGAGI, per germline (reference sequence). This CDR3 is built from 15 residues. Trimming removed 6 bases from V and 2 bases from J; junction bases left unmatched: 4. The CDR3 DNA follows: TGTGCCAGCAGGGGTGGGACTAGCGGGACCTACGAGCAGTACTTC. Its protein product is CASRGGTSGTYEQYF.

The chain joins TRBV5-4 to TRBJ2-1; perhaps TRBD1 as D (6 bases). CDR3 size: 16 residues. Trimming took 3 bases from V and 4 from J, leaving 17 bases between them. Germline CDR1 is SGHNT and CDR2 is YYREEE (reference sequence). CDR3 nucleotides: TGTGCCAGCAGCTGGGGGTGGGACACAACTTACAATGAGCAGTTCTTC. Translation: CASSWGWDTTYNEQFF. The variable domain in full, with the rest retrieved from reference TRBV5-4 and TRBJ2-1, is ETGVTQSPTHLIKTRGQQVTLRCSSQSGHNTVSWYQQALGQGPQFIFQYYREEENGRGNFPPRFSGLQFPNYSSELNVNALELDDSALYLCASSWGWDTTYNEQFFGPGTRLTVL.

DNA for the CDR3: TGTGCCAGCAGCTGGACAGGCGCCGGGGAGCTGTTTTTT. As protein: CASSWTGAGELFF. J is TRBJ2-2 and V is TRBV11-3, with 7 bases aligning to TRBD1. The ends lost 4 bases at V and 6 bases at J; junction bases unmatched: 2. CDR1 and CDR2 (germline): SGHNT, YENEEA. This CDR3 is 13 amino acids long.

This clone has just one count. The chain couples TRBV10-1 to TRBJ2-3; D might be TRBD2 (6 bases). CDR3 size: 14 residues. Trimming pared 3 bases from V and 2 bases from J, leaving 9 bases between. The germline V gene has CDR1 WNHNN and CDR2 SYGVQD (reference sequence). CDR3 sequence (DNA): TGCGCCAGCAGTGAAGGGGAGGCCACAGATACGCAGTATTTT. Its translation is CASSEGEATDTQYF.

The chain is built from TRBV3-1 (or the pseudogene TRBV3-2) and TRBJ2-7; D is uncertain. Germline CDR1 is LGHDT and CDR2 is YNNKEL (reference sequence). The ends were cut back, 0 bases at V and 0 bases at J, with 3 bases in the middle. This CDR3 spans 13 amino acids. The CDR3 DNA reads TGTGCCAGCAGCCAAGACTACTCCTACGAGCAGTACTTC. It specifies CASSQDYSYEQYF.

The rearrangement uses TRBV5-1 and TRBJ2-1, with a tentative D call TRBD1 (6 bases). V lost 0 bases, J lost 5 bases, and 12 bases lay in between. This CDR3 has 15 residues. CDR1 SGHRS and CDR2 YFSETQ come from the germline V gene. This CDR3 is CASSLVGGADNEQFF. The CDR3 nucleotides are TGCGCCAGCAGCTTGGTTGGGGGCGCAGACAATGAGCAGTTCTTC.

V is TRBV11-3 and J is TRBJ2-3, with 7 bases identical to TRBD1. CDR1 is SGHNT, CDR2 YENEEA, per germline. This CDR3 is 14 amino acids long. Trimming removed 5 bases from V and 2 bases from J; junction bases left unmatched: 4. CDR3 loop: CASSRTGFTDTQYF. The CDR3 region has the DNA TGTGCCAGCAGCAGGACAGGCTTCACAGATACGCAGTATTTT.